A single sample is the source of the 15 T cell receptor beta chains below, sequenced in a study of cytomegalovirus exposure and HLA in healthy donors. Vbeta (60) and Jbeta (13) primers were used in the PCR. Here immunoSEQ multiplex PCR was the method, and the copy in TCRdb shows in-frame clones only, minus some. The sample carries about 170,000 clones, 85% recorded once. The sequencing sample was made of PBMCs. The receptors come from a boy aged 2 to 9 in good health and CMV-seronegative.

This chain joins TRBV14 and TRBJ2-3; D might be TRBD1 (5 bases). CDR3 size: 13 residues. The V end lost 3 bases, the J end lost 7 bases, and 11 bases lay between the germline ends. Germline CDR1 is SGHDN and CDR2 is FVKESK. As DNA, the CDR3 is TGTGCCAGCAGCCAGGGGCGGCTGAATACGCAGTATTTT. Its protein product is CASSQGRLNTQYF.

V gene TRBV5-4 combines with J gene TRBJ2-3; possibly TRBD2 for D (5 bases). The CDR3 has 15 residues. Between the trimmed V and J ends, which lost 2 bases and 2 bases, there was a span of 12 bases. Germline CDR1 reads SGHNT; CDR2 reads YYREEE (reference sequence). Here the CDR3 reads CASSFGLKDTDTQYF. CDR3 DNA: TGTGCCAGCAGCTTTGGACTTAAAGACACAGATACGCAGTATTTT.

The V gene is TRBV19, the J gene TRBJ2-5; 11 nucleotides align to TRBD2. Germline-derived CDR1 and CDR2 are LNHDA and SQIVND (reference sequence). Germline trimming cut 3 bases from V and 0 bases from J; bases unmatched to any gene: 9. The CDR3 extends over 18 amino acids. The CDR3 sequence is CASSIVGTSGWYQETQYF. CDR3 sequence (DNA): TGTGCCAGTAGTATCGTTGGGACTAGCGGATGGTACCAAGAGACCCAGTACTTC.

The V call is TRBV30, the J call TRBJ1-1; D gene uncertain. Germline V gives CDR1 GTSNPN, CDR2 SVGIG (reference sequence). This CDR3 has 12 amino acids. Trimming removed 2 bases at V and 10 bases at J, with 14 bases between. The CDR3 DNA reads TGTGCCTGGAGTTTAAACGGTTCGCCAGCTTTCTTT. Protein product: CAWSLNGSPAFF. Full variable domain (outside the CDR3, taken from reference TRBV30 and TRBJ1-1): SQTIHQWPATLVQPVGSPLSLECTVEGTSNPNLYWYRQAAGRGLQLLFYSVGIGQISSEVPQNLSASRPQDRQFILSSKKLLLSDSGFYLCAWSLNGSPAFFGQGTRLTVV.

The rearrangement links TRBV19 to TRBJ1-6, with TRBD1 matching over 9 bases. Trimming took 3 bases from V and 6 from J; bases not matched to a gene: 6. Looked up from germline, CDR1 is LNHDA and CDR2 is SQIVND (reference sequence). The CDR3 is 16 residues long. The CDR3 DNA is TGTGCCAGTAGTATCGGAGGGGGACAGGGTAATTCACCCCTCCACTTT. Protein: CASSIGGGQGNSPLHF.

As concerns this clone: Its ends do not fully match the called genes, so a read error is possible. This chain connects TRBV7-9 to TRBJ2-2, with 8 bases fitting TRBD1. The CDR3 runs 16 residues. The V gene's germline CDR1 is SEHNR and CDR2 FQNEAQ (reference sequence). This CDR3 is CSSSYRQGRSSGELFF. CDR3 DNA sequence: TGTTCCAGCAGCTACCGACAGGGGAGATCGAGCGGGGAGCTGTTTTTT.

The J gene is TRBJ2-3, the V gene TRBV27; 8 nucleotides align to TRBD2. CDR1 is MNHEY and CDR2 is SMNVEV in the germline V gene (reference sequence). V dropped 1 base and J dropped 3; count of bases not matched to a gene: 6. The CDR3 runs to 16 residues. The CDR3, as DNA: TGTGCCAGCAGTTTATGGCGGGGGGTGAGGACAGATACGCAGTATTTT. It translates to CASSLWRGVRTDTQYF.

The rearrangement uses TRBV20-1 and TRBJ1-4; tentative D call: TRBD1 (5 bases). The CDR3 length is 11 residues. The germline CDR1 and CDR2 sequences are DFQATT and SNEGSKA (reference sequence). The V and J ends lost 5 bases and 9 bases respectively, with 10 bases between them. In DNA, the CDR3 is TGCAGTGCTCGGGAGGGGAAAAAACTGTTTTTT. It encodes CSAREGKKLFF.

V is TRBV11-2 and J is TRBJ1-2, with TRBD1 matching 8 bases. The V segment lost 3 bases and the J segment 1 base; nucleotides outside the gene matches: 1. Germline CDR1 reads SGHAT; CDR2 reads FQNNGV. The CDR3 sequence is 14 residues long. For the CDR3, the DNA is TGTGCCAGCAGCTTCGACAGGGGTAACTATGGCTACACCTTC. It specifies CASSFDRGNYGYTF.

The chain joins TRBV10-2 to TRBJ2-3; 7 bases are shared with TRBD2. This CDR3 spans 19 amino acids. J gave up 8 bases and V 2 bases, and 22 bases lay outside the gene matches. CDR1 and CDR2 (germline): WSHSY, SAAADI. CDR3 coding DNA: TGCGCCAGCAGTGAGCGGGTGGGCGTACAGCGGGGACCAGACGGTACGCAGTATTTT. It specifies CASSERVGVQRGPDGTQYF.

This chain joins TRBV7-2 and TRBJ2-7; tentatively, D is TRBD1 (9 bases). The CDR3 consists of 17 residues. V shed 1 base and J shed 5 bases, with 21 bases lying between them. Germline V gene data show CDR1 as SGHTA and CDR2 as FQGNSA. Here the CDR3 reads CASSLVAGRTGANEQYF. The CDR3 bases are TGTGCCAGCAGCTTAGTAGCGGGACGGACAGGGGCTAACGAGCAGTACTTC. The full variable domain, in which reference TRBV7-2 and TRBJ2-7 provide the parts outside the CDR3, is GAGVSQSPSNKVTEKGKDVELRCDPISGHTALYWYRQSLGQGLEFLIYFQGNSAPDKSGLPSDRFSAERTGGSVSTLTIQRTQQEDSAVYLCASSLVAGRTGANEQYFGPGTRLTVT.

CDR3 loop: CACAGVTNEKLFF. CDR3 DNA: TGTGCCTGTGCAGGGGTAACTAATGAAAAACTGTTTTTT. V gene TRBV30 combines with J gene TRBJ1-4; D might be TRBD1 (6 bases). This CDR3 comprises 13 residues. The V end was cut by 6 bases, the J end by 1 base, with 9 bases between. CDR1 and CDR2 (germline): GTSNPN, SVGIG (reference sequence).

The chain carries TRBV28 and TRBJ1-6, with 7 positions matching TRBD1. This CDR3 spans 16 amino acids. Per the germline V gene, CDR1 is MDHEN and CDR2 is SYDVKM. The V segment lost 6 bases and the J segment 0 bases; nucleotides outside the gene matches: 5. In nucleotides, the CDR3 is TGTGCCAGCAGGATGACAGGGAGCTCCTATAATTCACCCCTCCACTTT. Its protein is CASRMTGSSYNSPLHF. The entire variable domain, with the rest obtained from reference TRBV28 and TRBJ1-6, is as follows: DVKVTQSSRYLVKRTGEKVFLECVQDMDHENMFWYRQDPGLGLRLIYFSYDVKMKEKGDIPEGYSVSREKKERFSLILESASTNQTSMYLCASRMTGSSYNSPLHFGNGTRLTVT.

This clone appeared a few times. CDR3 bases: TGTGCCAGCAGAGGACTAGCGGGTGGCCTTGAGCAGTTCTTC. Translated, it gives CASRGLAGGLEQFF. The chain has TRBV6-5 and TRBJ2-1, with 11 bases fitting TRBD2. The CDR3 loop spans 14 amino acids. The ends lost 6 bases at V and 9 bases at J; junction bases unmatched: 7. Germline V gene data show CDR1 as MNHEY and CDR2 as SVGAGI.

The J gene is TRBJ1-2, the V gene TRBV19; TRBD1 might be the D (5 bases). Germline V gene lookup returns CDR1 LNHDA and CDR2 SQIVND (reference sequence). Trimming left V 7 bases short and J 2 bases short, with 11 bases between. This CDR3 comprises 13 residues. In DNA form, the CDR3 reads TGTGCCAGTACCGCGACAGAGAACTATGGCTACACCTTC. Its translation: CASTATENYGYTF.